These 23 T cell receptor beta chains were sequenced from one sample in a study of OX40 agonist ivuxolimab in advanced cancers. The library relied on the immunoSEQ multiplex PCR assay. The clones in this table, taken by TCRdb from immuneACCESS, are in-frame only. Not every clone is retained; where verified, under half of the shortfall comes from an unresolved V gene, and the cause of the rest is unknown. For this sample the table gives 80,000 or so clones, of which about 90% were detected only once. More than 1.5% of the sample is held by the ten biggest clonotypes. The material sequenced was CD4+ or CD8+ T cells sorted from blood, taken in a trial of the OX40 agonist ivuxolimab. The receptor set was obtained from an adult with an advanced solid tumor such as melanoma, head and neck, liver or kidney cancer.

This clone was picked up a small number of times. The V and J genes are TRBV7-9 and TRBJ2-2, with TRBD1 as a possible D gene (5 bases). The ends were cut back, 8 bases at V and 7 bases at J, with 14 bases in the middle. Germline V CDR1 and CDR2: SEHNR, FQNEAQ (reference sequence). The CDR3 covers 13 residues. The CDR3 is CASPRVGDGELFF. For the CDR3, the DNA is TGTGCCAGCCCCAGGGTCGGCGACGGGGAGCTGTTTTTT.

This clone has a single count. The J gene is TRBJ1-5, the V gene TRBV28; a possible D gene is TRBD1 (5 bases). CDR3 length equals 15 residues. With 3 bases removed from V and 5 bases from J, the gap between germline ends came to 14 bases. Per the germline V gene, CDR1 is MDHEN and CDR2 is SYDVKM. The CDR3 loop is CASSFAFREDQPQHF. The CDR3 nucleotides are TGTGCCAGCAGTTTCGCATTCAGGGAGGATCAGCCCCAGCATTTT.

CDR3 nucleotides: TGTGCCAGCTCACCATGGGGCTACGAGCAGTACTTC. It specifies CASSPWGYEQYF. The rearrangement uses TRBV18 and TRBJ2-7; D is uncertain. Trimming removed 2 bases at V and 3 bases at J, with 5 bases between. Germline V CDR1 and CDR2: KGHSH, LQKENI. The CDR3 covers 12 residues.

The V gene is TRBV18, the J gene TRBJ2-1; D uncertain. V dropped 0 bases and J dropped 0 bases, with 9 bases sitting between them. CDR3 size: 16 residues. Germline assignment: CDR1 KGHSH and CDR2 LQKENI. The CDR3 is CASSPPNTRSYNEQFF. The DNA of the CDR3 is TGTGCCAGCTCACCACCAAACACACGCTCCTACAATGAGCAGTTCTTC.

This chain uses TRBV5-1 with TRBJ2-1; 14 bases match TRBD2. The length of the CDR3 is 20 residues. The ends lost 2 bases at V and 7 bases at J; junction bases unmatched: 17. Germline CDR1 reads SGHRS; CDR2 reads YFSETQ. CDR3 protein: CASSFLTGTSGRNYRNEQFF. CDR3 nucleotides: TGCGCCAGCAGCTTCCTTACCGGGACTAGCGGGAGAAACTATCGTAATGAGCAGTTCTTC.

The gene calls are TRBV28 and TRBJ2-5; no reliable D call. This CDR3 has 13 residues. Trimming stripped 3 bases from V and 8 bases from J, with 13 bases between. Per germline, CDR1 MDHEN and CDR2 SYDVKM. The DNA of the CDR3 is TGTGCCAGCAGTTTGGGGTGGGTGGCCACCCAGTACTTC. Its protein product is CASSLGWVATQYF.

This clone was detected a few times. The chain is built from TRBV10-3 and TRBJ2-7, with TRBD2 matching 7 bases. Germline V gives CDR1 ENHRY, CDR2 SYGVKD. The CDR3 contains 16 residues. V lost 0 bases, J lost 3 bases, and 8 bases stayed unmatched. The CDR3 loop reads CAISESSGATRYEQYF. CDR3 nucleotides: TGTGCCATCAGTGAGTCGAGCGGGGCCACACGCTACGAGCAGTACTTC.

The V gene is TRBV6-4, the J gene TRBJ1-1; no reliable D call. Deletions cut 2 bases from V and 0 bases from J, with 4 bases between. The germline V gene has CDR1 MRHNA and CDR2 SNTAGT. This CDR3 comprises 13 residues. The CDR3: CASSDELNTEAFF. The CDR3 DNA follows: TGTGCCAGCAGTGACGAGTTGAACACTGAAGCTTTCTTT.

In its sample, this clone was seen once. The chain has TRBV13 and TRBJ2-1, with 9 bases fitting TRBD1. There are 16 residues in the CDR3. After removal of 5 bases from V and 0 bases from J, the junction contained 5 bases not matched to a gene. The germline gives CDR1 PRHDT, CDR2 FYEKMQ (reference sequence). CDR3 sequence reads: CASSVRDRVSYNEQFF. CDR3 nucleotide sequence: TGTGCCAGCAGCGTCCGGGACAGGGTCTCCTACAATGAGCAGTTCTTC. The full variable domain, rest sourced from reference TRBV13 and TRBJ2-1, is AAGVIQSPRHLIKEKRETATLKCYPIPRHDTVYWYQQGPGQDPQFLISFYEKMQSDKGSIPDRFSAQQFSDYHSELNMSSLELGDSALYFCASSVRDRVSYNEQFFGPGTRLTVL.

The gene calls are TRBV7-2 and TRBJ2-7; 9 bases map to TRBD2. Germline CDR1 reads SGHTA; CDR2 reads FQGNSA. The CDR3 has 16 amino acids. V shed 5 bases and J 3 bases; nucleotides not matched to a gene: 11. CDR3 loop: CASSATSSGKGYEQYF. The DNA of the CDR3 is TGTGCCAGCAGCGCCACCTCTAGCGGGAAGGGCTACGAGCAGTACTTC.

The chain links TRBV7-8 to TRBJ2-5, with D perhaps matching TRBD2 (5 bases). The germline CDR1 and CDR2 sequences are SGHVS and FQNEAQ. V lost 3 bases to trimming and J lost 1 base, with 12 bases between them. This CDR3 has 15 residues. The CDR3 here is CASSFLRGSQETQYF. The CDR3 DNA reads as TGTGCCAGCAGCTTTTTACGGGGAAGCCAAGAGACCCAGTACTTC. Together with reference TRBV7-8 and TRBJ2-5, the CDR3 gives the full variable domain: GAGVSQSPRYKVAKRGQDVALRCDPISGHVSLFWYQQALGQGPEFLTYFQNEAQLDKSGLPSDRFFAERPEGSVSTLKIQRTQQEDSAVYLCASSFLRGSQETQYFGPGTRLLVL.

With respect to this clone: This same CDR3 is encoded by further DNA sequences in the sample. V gene TRBV7-2 combines with J gene TRBJ2-5; D not certain. This CDR3 contains 13 residues. Trimming stripped 0 bases from V and 3 bases from J, with 5 bases between. CDR1 and CDR2 from the germline V gene are SGHTA and FQGNSA. The CDR3 reads CASSLAREETQYF. CDR3 in DNA: TGTGCCAGCAGCTTAGCAAGGGAAGAGACCCAGTACTTC.

The chain recombines TRBV7-2 with TRBJ1-2, with TRBD1 identical over 7 bases. V gave up 5 bases and J gave up 4 bases; unmatched junction bases: 4. CDR3 size: 13 residues. The germline CDR1 and CDR2 sequences are SGHTA and FQGNSA. The CDR3 bases are TGTGCCAGCAGCGAGGGGGCGGGCTATGGCTACACCTTC. Amino acid sequence: CASSEGAGYGYTF.

This rearrangement joins TRBV11-2 to TRBJ1-2; D is perhaps TRBD1 (5 bases). CDR3 size: 13 residues. Per germline, CDR1 SGHAT and CDR2 FQNNGV. Trimming took 3 bases from V and 6 from J, leaving 11 bases between them. The CDR3 reads CASSLEQGHGYTF. The CDR3 DNA sequence: TGTGCCAGCAGCTTGGAGCAGGGCCATGGCTACACCTTC.

This rearrangement joins TRBV5-4 to TRBJ1-2, with unresolved D. CDR1 and CDR2 from the germline V gene are SGHNT and YYREEE (reference sequence). CDR3 size: 14 residues. V was cut by 3 bases and J by 2 bases, with 11 bases left in between. Here the CDR3 reads CASSSWETNYGYTF. CDR3 DNA sequence: TGTGCCAGCAGCTCCTGGGAGACAAACTATGGCTACACCTTC.

The chain couples TRBV5-1 to TRBJ1-1; tentatively, D is TRBD1 (6 bases). The CDR3 is made up of 16 amino acids. Germline-derived CDR1 and CDR2 are SGHRS and YFSETQ. The germline V and J ends were trimmed by 4 bases and 3 bases, with 19 bases remaining between them. The CDR3: CASSPEGGGSYTEAFF. The CDR3 DNA is TGCGCCAGCAGCCCCGAGGGGGGGGGAAGTTACACTGAAGCTTTCTTT.

The chain recombines TRBV18 with TRBJ2-1, with TRBD2 matching 10 bases. The CDR3 spans 15 residues. Per the germline V gene, CDR1 is KGHSH and CDR2 is LQKENI. V was pared by 6 bases and J by 4 bases, with 6 bases of the junction left unmatched. This CDR3 reads CASSRLAGAYNEQFF. In nucleotides, the CDR3 is TGTGCCAGCTCTCGCCTAGCGGGAGCATACAATGAGCAGTTCTTC.

This rearrangement joins TRBV5-1 to TRBJ1-2; D perhaps matches TRBD1 (6 bases). The germline V and J ends were trimmed by 1 base and 6 bases, with 13 bases remaining between them. Germline assignment: CDR1 SGHRS and CDR2 YFSETQ. This CDR3 is 14 amino acids long. The CDR3 DNA follows: TGCGCCAGCAGCTTGTTTGATAGGGGGGATGGCTACACCTTC. Translated: CASSLFDRGDGYTF.

In regard to this clone: The sample has other DNA sequences that encode this CDR3 too. This sequence joins TRBV9 and TRBJ1-4; D not certain. The CDR3 sequence is 11 residues long. Trimming pared 3 bases from V and 6 bases from J, leaving 3 bases between. CDR1 and CDR2 (germline): SGDLS, YYNGEE. CDR3 nucleotides: TGTGCCAGCAGCGGCGATGAAAAACTGTTTTTT. It codes for CASSGDEKLFF.

This chain uses TRBV4-1 with TRBJ2-5; 11 positions agree with TRBD1. CDR3 length: 19 amino acids. The germline V gene has CDR1 MGHRA and CDR2 YSYEKL. Trimming cost V 5 bases and J 2 bases; bases outside gene matches: 16. In DNA, the CDR3 is TGCGCCAGCAGCAATGACCGGGACAGGGGGGGACGGCGTCAAGAGACCCAGTACTTC. It codes for CASSNDRDRGGRRQETQYF.

The genes are TRBV4-1 and TRBJ2-7, with D perhaps matching TRBD1 (5 bases). V gave up 1 base and J gave up 1 base, with 8 bases separating them. Per germline, CDR1 MGHRA and CDR2 YSYEKL. This CDR3 comprises 14 residues. The CDR3, as DNA: TGCGCCAGCAGCCAAGGAAGGGGATCCTACGAGCAGTACTTC. It is translated as CASSQGRGSYEQYF.

This clone was recorded once. This chain links TRBV9 with TRBJ1-1; no clear D gene. There are 12 residues in the CDR3. Germline V CDR1 and CDR2: SGDLS, YYNGEE. With 6 bases removed from V and 5 bases from J, the gap between germline ends came to 11 bases. CDR3 bases: TGTGCCAGCACTCGTGGGGATACTGAAGCTTTCTTT. It encodes CASTRGDTEAFF.

This clone was picked up one time. The chain links TRBV11-3 to TRBJ2-7, with D possibly matching TRBD1 (6 bases). CDR3 length: 14 residues. The germline V gene encodes CDR1 SGHNT and CDR2 YENEEA. V gave up 6 bases and J gave up 3 bases, with 15 bases separating them. The CDR3 DNA sequence: TGTGCCAGCAGTACGATAGACAGGCACTACGAGCAGTACTTC. Translating gives CASSTIDRHYEQYF.